These 28 T cell receptor beta chains came from one sample sequenced in a study of cytomegalovirus exposure and HLA in healthy donors (dated by TCRdb to between 2016 and 2019). The library was built by means of the immunoSEQ multiplex PCR assay. A mixture of 60 forward primers for TCR Vbeta segments and 13 reverse primers for TCR Jbeta segments was used in the multiplex PCR. The clones in this table, taken by TCRdb from immuneACCESS, are in-frame only. Not every clone is retained; where verified, under half of the shortfall comes from an unresolved V gene, and the cause of the rest is unknown. For this sample, the table gives some 130,000 clones. The leading ten clones occupy about 1.8% of the sample. Sequencing was performed on PBMCs. The source of these receptors is a man aged 18 to 30 in good health and CMV-seronegative.

The chain employs TRBV5-4 and TRBJ1-1; D gene unclear. The V and J ends lost 2 bases and 5 bases respectively, with 10 bases between them. The CDR3 extends over 13 amino acids. In germline, CDR1 is SGHNT, CDR2 YYREEE (reference sequence). Written as DNA, the CDR3 is TGTGCCAGCAGCTTTCACCGGGGAACTGAAGCTTTCTTT. Residues: CASSFHRGTEAFF.

The chain combines TRBV5-4 with TRBJ2-2, with D possibly being TRBD1 (5 bases). CDR1 SGHNT and CDR2 YYREEE come from the germline V gene (reference sequence). This CDR3 contains 14 residues. Trimming took 5 bases from V and 1 from J, leaving 9 bases between them. In DNA, the CDR3 is TGTGCCAGCAGAGACGGACAGAACACCGGGGAGCTGTTTTTT. Translation: CASRDGQNTGELFF.

This rearrangement joins TRBV7-9 to TRBJ1-1, with a possible D match to TRBD1 (6 bases). The germline gives CDR1 SEHNR, CDR2 FQNEAQ (reference sequence). CDR3 length: 15 amino acids. The germline V and J ends were trimmed by 1 base and 3 bases, with 12 bases remaining between them. CDR3 sequence: CASSLGFGGYTEAFF. The CDR3 DNA follows: TGTGCCAGCAGCTTAGGCTTTGGGGGCTACACTGAAGCTTTCTTT.

V usage is TRBV7-7 and J usage is TRBJ2-7; 12 nucleotides match TRBD1. This CDR3 spans 13 amino acids. V dropped 3 bases and J dropped 7; count of bases not matched to a gene: 1. Germline V gene data show CDR1 as SSHAT and CDR2 as FNYEAQ (reference sequence). CDR3 nucleotide sequence: TGTGCCAGCAGCTTGGGACAGGGGGCTGAGCAGTACTTC. Protein: CASSLGQGAEQYF.

The V and J genes are TRBV5-1 and TRBJ2-7, with D unclear. There are 13 residues in the CDR3. V dropped 0 bases and J dropped 2 bases, with 6 bases sitting between them. CDR1 is SGHRS, CDR2 YFSETQ, per germline. In nucleotides, the CDR3 is TGCGCCAGCAGCTTGGACAGCCCCTACGAGCAGTACTTC. It translates to CASSLDSPYEQYF.

V and J are TRBV5-1 and TRBJ1-1; 10 nucleotides match TRBD1. The CDR3 contains 14 residues. Per germline, CDR1 SGHRS and CDR2 YFSETQ. V lost 3 bases, J lost 4 bases, and 3 bases stayed unmatched. The CDR3 sequence: CASSSRDRGTEAFF. In DNA, the CDR3 is TGCGCCAGCAGCTCCCGGGACAGGGGCACTGAAGCTTTCTTT.

J is TRBJ2-1 and V is TRBV5-1; D may be TRBD1 (6 bases). Germline CDR1 SGHRS, CDR2 YFSETQ. Trimming removed 4 bases from V and 10 bases from J, with 15 bases in between. The CDR3 sequence is 13 residues long. The CDR3 is CASSIQGNSEQFF. The CDR3 bases are TGCGCCAGCAGCATCCAGGGGAATAGCGAGCAGTTCTTC. Filled out from reference TRBV5-1 and TRBJ2-1, the complete variable domain reads KAGVTQTPRYLIKTRGQQVTLSCSPISGHRSVSWYQQTPGQGLQFLFEYFSETQRNKGNFPGRFSGRQFSNSRSEMNVSTLELGDSALYLCASSIQGNSEQFFGPGTRLTVL.

The chain joins TRBV9 to TRBJ2-5; 7 nucleotides align to TRBD2. In germline, CDR1 is SGDLS, CDR2 YYNGEE. This CDR3 is 15 amino acids long. With 0 bases clipped from V and 4 bases from J, the junction kept 6 bases outside the gene matches. CDR3 nucleotide sequence: TGTGCCAGCAGCGTAGATGGGAGGGCCGGAGAGACCCAGTACTTC. It encodes CASSVDGRAGETQYF.

The chain recombines TRBV19 with TRBJ2-3; a weak D match, TRBD1 (5 bases). This CDR3 spans 16 amino acids. Trimming stripped 4 bases from V and 9 bases from J, with 23 bases between. Germline V gene sequence: CDR1 LNHDA, CDR2 SQIVND (reference sequence). As DNA, the CDR3 is TGTGCCAGTAGTACTTCAGCTGGGGCCCGGGTTCCAACGCAGTATTTT. Protein: CASSTSAGARVPTQYF.

This chain connects TRBV9 to TRBJ1-1, with D perhaps matching TRBD1 (6 bases). With 0 bases removed from V and 7 bases from J, the gap between germline ends came to 13 bases. The CDR3 is 14 amino acids. Germline CDR1 is SGDLS and CDR2 is YYNGEE. The CDR3 region is CASSVVGGRIEAFF. CDR3 in DNA: TGTGCCAGCAGCGTAGTCGGGGGGCGTATTGAAGCTTTCTTT.

The V and J genes are TRBV28 and TRBJ2-7; weak D call: TRBD2 (6 bases). Trimming shortened V by 2 bases and J by 0 bases, and 14 bases separated the two germline ends. The CDR3 loop spans 16 amino acids. Germline V gives CDR1 MDHEN, CDR2 SYDVKM. The CDR3 DNA reads TGTGCCAGCAGTTTAGGGGGAGGCCCCAGCTCCTACGAGCAGTACTTC. Encoded protein: CASSLGGGPSSYEQYF.

Turning to this clone: Other DNA sequences in this sample translate to the same CDR3. J is TRBJ2-3 and V is TRBV6-5; no firm D call. Germline CDR1 and CDR2: MNHEY and SVGAGI. This CDR3 has 12 residues. V lost 6 bases, J lost 6 bases, and 10 bases lay in between. CDR3 sequence: CASSPGGDTQYF. The DNA of the CDR3 is TGTGCCAGCAGCCCGGGTGGGGATACGCAGTATTTT.

To note about this clone: Within the sample, other DNA sequences also encode this same CDR3. The chain carries TRBV7-3 and TRBJ2-1; TRBD2 aligns across 12 bases. The CDR3 extends over 15 amino acids. Germline V lookup: CDR1 SGHTA, CDR2 FQGTGA. V lost 5 bases, J lost 5 bases, and 4 bases stayed unmatched. The CDR3 DNA sequence: TGTGCCAGCAGCCTCCGGACTAGCGGGAACAATGAGCAGTTCTTC. It codes for CASSLRTSGNNEQFF.

This rearrangement joins TRBV6-1 to TRBJ2-2; the D gene is possibly TRBD1 (5 bases). Germline-derived CDR1 and CDR2 are MNHNS and SASEGT. The CDR3 loop spans 14 amino acids. The germline V and J ends were trimmed by 11 bases and 1 base, with 14 bases remaining between them. CDR3: CASKGQGNTGELFF. In nucleotides, the CDR3 is TGTGCCTCCAAGGGGCAGGGGAACACCGGGGAGCTGTTTTTT.

The chain employs TRBV2 and TRBJ2-1; the match to TRBD2 covers 11 bases. The V gene's germline CDR1 is SNHLY and CDR2 FYNNEI. The trim removed 8 bases at V and 7 bases at J, leaving 7 bases unmatched. This CDR3 comprises 14 residues. Here the CDR3 reads CASRRTSGQNEQFF. The DNA of the CDR3 is TGTGCCAGCCGACGGACTAGCGGGCAGAATGAGCAGTTCTTC.

The chain employs TRBV30 and TRBJ2-2; a possible D gene is TRBD1 (6 bases). This CDR3 is 14 amino acids long. CDR1 GTSNPN and CDR2 SVGIG come from the germline V gene (reference sequence). The germline V and J ends were trimmed by 5 bases and 0 bases, with 10 bases remaining between them. The CDR3 is CAWDRSANTGELFF. The CDR3 region has the DNA TGTGCCTGGGACAGGAGCGCGAACACCGGGGAGCTGTTTTTT.

V is TRBV28 and J is TRBJ2-7; the D gene is possibly TRBD2 (6 bases). Germline V gene sequence: CDR1 MDHEN, CDR2 SYDVKM. The V gene lost 3 bases and the J gene lost 0 bases, with 15 bases spanning the gap. This CDR3 has 16 amino acids. CDR3 loop: CASSFLLGTHSYEQYF. CDR3 nucleotide sequence: TGTGCCAGCAGTTTTCTCCTCGGGACTCACTCCTACGAGCAGTACTTC. The full variable domain, with the rest looked up from reference TRBV28 and TRBJ2-7, is DVKVTQSSRYLVKRTGEKVFLECVQDMDHENMFWYRQDPGLGLRLIYFSYDVKMKEKGDIPEGYSVSREKKERFSLILESASTNQTSMYLCASSFLLGTHSYEQYFGPGTRLTVT.

This rearrangement joins TRBV4-2 to TRBJ2-3; 7 bases match TRBD2. CDR1 is LGHNA and CDR2 is YNFKEQ in the germline V gene. The CDR3 is 15 amino acids. V gave up 3 bases and J gave up 6 bases; unmatched junction bases: 9. CDR3 bases: TGTGCCAGCAGCCAGGGCCAGGCGGGAGTTGATACGCAGTATTTT. It is translated as CASSQGQAGVDTQYF.

This chain joins TRBV5-1 and TRBJ1-1, with D perhaps matching TRBD1 (5 bases). Deletions cut 5 bases from V and 1 base from J, with 15 bases between. The CDR3 covers 15 residues. CDR1 and CDR2 (germline): SGHRS, YFSETQ. This CDR3 reads CASSSPREGNTEAFF. DNA of the CDR3: TGCGCCAGCAGTTCACCCAGGGAAGGGAACACTGAAGCTTTCTTT.

V and J are TRBV9 and TRBJ2-3, with D hard to call. The CDR3 is 14 residues long. Trimming removed 2 bases from V and 0 bases from J, with 7 bases in between. Germline assignment: CDR1 SGDLS and CDR2 YYNGEE. DNA for the CDR3: TGTGCCAGCAGCGTCGAGCGTAGCACAGATACGCAGTATTTT. It encodes CASSVERSTDTQYF.

The chain couples TRBV6-5 to TRBJ2-1, with 7 bases lining up with TRBD1. CDR3 length equals 14 residues. CDR1 is MNHEY, CDR2 SVGAGI, per germline. Trimming took 4 bases from V and 8 from J; bases not matched to a gene: 8. In DNA, the CDR3 is TGTGCCAGCAGTTCCCGAGGGGGCAGGCATGAGCAGTTCTTC. Translated, it gives CASSSRGGRHEQFF.

V is TRBV19 and J is TRBJ2-7; 8 bases align to TRBD1. V trimming: 9 bases; J trimming: 7 bases; junction bases outside the gene matches: 14. CDR3 length equals 14 residues. Germline CDR1 and CDR2: LNHDA and SQIVND (reference sequence). CDR3 DNA sequence: TGTGCCAGCAATCAGGGGACAGGAGCAAGGGAGCAGTACTTC. Translating gives CASNQGTGAREQYF. The entire variable domain, with the rest obtained from reference TRBV19 and TRBJ2-7, is as follows: DGGITQSPKYLFRKEGQNVTLSCEQNLNHDAMYWYRQDPGQGLRLIYYSQIVNDFQKGDIAEGYSVSREKKESFPLTVTSAQKNPTAFYLCASNQGTGAREQYFGPGTRLTVT.

The V call is TRBV29-1, the J call TRBJ2-7; TRBD2 is a possible D gene (5 bases). The V end was cut by 7 bases, the J end by 0 bases, with 22 bases between. The CDR3 runs 16 residues. Per germline, CDR1 SQVTM and CDR2 ANQGSEA. CDR3 DNA sequence: TGCAGCGCCTACGGGGTGGGCGCTTTAAGCTCCTACGAGCAGTACTTC. Amino acid sequence: CSAYGVGALSSYEQYF.

This chain uses TRBV9 with TRBJ2-7, with 7 bases that match TRBD2. Trimming removed 0 bases from V and 3 bases from J; junction bases left unmatched: 6. The CDR3 is 15 amino acids. CDR1 is SGDLS and CDR2 is YYNGEE in the germline V gene. The CDR3 nucleotides read TGTGCCAGCAGCGTAGTGGACGGGGGGAACTACGAGCAGTACTTC. This gives the protein CASSVVDGGNYEQYF.

The chain links TRBV18 to TRBJ2-7; no definite D call. The length of the CDR3 is 14 residues. V gave up 2 bases and J gave up 2 bases, with 10 bases separating them. Germline assignment: CDR1 KGHSH and CDR2 LQKENI. CDR3 DNA sequence: TGTGCCAGCTCACCAGGAGAACGGCCCTACGAGCAGTACTTC. Translated: CASSPGERPYEQYF.

This chain links TRBV9 with TRBJ2-7, with D possibly matching TRBD2 (6 bases). The germline gives CDR1 SGDLS, CDR2 YYNGEE. This CDR3 is 16 amino acids long. The V gene lost 4 bases and the J gene lost 3 bases, with 20 bases spanning the gap. In DNA form, the CDR3 reads TGTGCCAGCAGCCCCTACCGGGACTCCACTCGCTACGAGCAGTACTTC. Translation gives CASSPYRDSTRYEQYF.

This CDR3 reads CASGDPTPRFF. The DNA for the CDR3 is TGTGCCAGCGGAGACCCGACTCCTCGGTTCTTC. The rearrangement joins TRBV9 to TRBJ2-1; the D is unclear. V was shortened by 7 bases and J by 15 bases, with 17 bases between the two germline ends. The V gene's germline CDR1 is SGDLS and CDR2 YYNGEE. The CDR3 length is 11 residues.

This chain uses TRBV5-5 with TRBJ1-4; no clear D. Germline CDR1 reads SGHKS; CDR2 reads YYEKEE (reference sequence). The ends were cut back, 2 bases at V and 0 bases at J, with 14 bases in the middle. CDR3 length: 17 residues. The chain's CDR3 is CASSFRPPRATNEKLFF. CDR3 bases: TGTGCCAGCAGCTTCCGACCGCCGAGGGCAACTAATGAAAAACTGTTTTTT.